The rows below give T cell receptor beta chains drawn from one sample of a study of beta chain features in type 1 diabetes. Sequencing was performed with immunoSEQ multiplex PCR; in TCRdb, only in-frame clones are kept and a portion is missing. This sample has 120,000 to 150,000 clones; about 10% occur once, and the top ten carry around 1.2%. Material for sequencing was naive CD4+ T cells from blood. All receptors derive from a man aged 18 to 30 in good health. The CDR3 runs from the conserved cysteine through the conserved F or W. D genes are given only for firm matches. Some rows have no size entry. The others give once, few or many, or a class for an expanded clone.

TRBD1,TRBV28,few,TRBJ1-2,CASSPRTGTNYGYTF,TGTGCCAGCAGTCCCCGGACAGGGACTAACTATGGCTACACCTTC
TRBD1,TRBV28,few,TRBJ1-6,CASSTAGTGADFNSPLHF,TGTGCCAGCAGTACCGCGGGGACAGGGGCAGATTTTAATTCACCCCTCCACTTT
NA,TRBV6-5,few,TRBJ1-4,CASSYSMGLGEKLFF,TGTGCCAGCAGTTACTCGATGGGGCTTGGAGAAAAACTGTTTTTT
TRBD1,TRBV5-5,few,TRBJ2-1,CASSSGTGGYNEQFF,TGTGCCAGCAGCTCCGGGACAGGCGGTTACAATGAGCAGTTCTTC
NA,TRBV19,few,TRBJ2-1,CASSTTQRRSSYNEQFF,TGTGCCAGTAGTACGACTCAGCGGAGGAGCTCCTACAATGAGCAGTTCTTC
NA,TRBV10-3,many,TRBJ1-1,CAISDPTLQVNTEAFF,TGTGCCATCAGTGATCCCACCCTCCAGGTGAACACTGAAGCTTTCTTT
TRBD1,TRBV7-3,NA,TRBJ1-2,CASSPYVTGEGGYTF,TGTGCCAGCAGCCCTTACGTGACAGGGGAAGGAGGCTACACCTTC
NA,TRBV4-3,many,TRBJ2-1,CASSHRQGIDEQFF,TGCGCCAGCAGCCATCGGCAGGGGATAGATGAGCAGTTCTTC
NA,TRBV6-5,few,TRBJ2-1,CASSRGDRPLDEQFF,TGTGCCAGCAGCCGCGGGGACCGGCCCCTGGATGAGCAGTTCTTC
TRBD1,TRBV29-1,NA,TRBJ2-7,CSTRDSLYEQYF,TGCAGCACCAGGGACAGCCTCTACGAGCAGTACTTC
TRBD2,TRBV14,NA,TRBJ2-3,CASSQERGGSTDTQYF,TGTGCCAGCAGCCAAGAACGCGGGGGTAGCACAGATACGCAGTATTTT
NA,TRBV11-2,few,TRBJ1-1,CASSLSGTEAFF,TGTGCCAGCAGCTTATCGGGAACTGAAGCTTTCTTT
NA,TRBV6-5,NA,TRBJ2-5,CAGSPRVLGETQYF,TGTGCCGGCAGTCCCAGGGTTCTTGGAGAGACCCAGTACTTC
NA,TRBV2,many,TRBJ2-7,CASVTGYEQYF,TGTGCCAGCGTCACAGGGTACGAGCAGTACTTC
TRBD2,TRBV18,NA,TRBJ2-5,CASSPSERGGLETQYF,TGTGCCAGCTCACCAAGCGAGCGGGGGGGCCTTGAGACCCAGTACTTC
TRBD1,TRBV19,few,TRBJ2-7,CASRMGQDTYEQYF,TGTGCCAGCAGAATGGGACAGGATACCTACGAGCAGTACTTC
NA,TRBV6-1,NA,TRBJ2-4,CASTAEIQRNIQYF,TGTGCCAGCACCGCGGAAATTCAGAGGAACATTCAGTACTTC
NA,TRBV30,many,TRBJ1-6,CAWSDRSSSPLHF,TGTGCCTGGAGTGACAGGAGTAGTTCACCCCTCCACTTT
NA,TRBV4-2,many,TRBJ2-1,CASSRPAVSYNEQFF,TGTGCCAGCAGCCGCCCGGCGGTCTCCTACAATGAGCAGTTCTTC
NA,TRBV28,many,TRBJ1-5,CAGGRQNQPQHF,TGTGCCGGGGGCAGGCAGAATCAGCCCCAGCATTTT
TRBD1,TRBV5-6,NA,TRBJ2-3,CASSLRGPTDTQYF,TGTGCCAGCAGCTTAAGGGGGCCAACAGATACGCAGTATTTT
TRBD1,TRBV11-3,few,TRBJ2-1,CASSLGTTGAREQFF,TGTGCCAGCAGCTTAGGGACGACAGGGGCGAGAGAGCAGTTCTTC
TRBD2,TRBV7-2,many,TRBJ2-2,CASSLSTSGAGELFF,TGTGCCAGCAGCTTATCGACTAGCGGGGCCGGGGAGCTGTTTTTT
NA,TRBV7-2,NA,TRBJ2-1,CASSLRGFYNEQFF,TGTGCCAGCAGCTTGCGGGGATTCTACAATGAGCAGTTCTTC
NA,TRBV19,NA,TRBJ2-7,CASSMRRATYEQYF,TGTGCCAGTAGTATGAGGAGGGCTACCTACGAGCAGTACTTC
NA,TRBV5-4,many,TRBJ2-7,CASSRQGGYEQYF,TGTGCCAGCAGCCGCCAGGGTGGGTACGAGCAGTACTTC
TRBD2,TRBV5-4,NA,TRBJ2-3,CASSQASGGRNTQYF,TGTGCCAGCAGCCAGGCTAGCGGGGGGCGGAATACGCAGTATTTT
TRBD2,TRBV5-4,NA,TRBJ2-2,CASSRGGGAQTGELFF,TGTGCCAGCAGCCGGGGGGGAGGGGCGCAAACCGGGGAGCTGTTTTTT
TRBD1,TRBV7-9,NA,TRBJ2-7,CASSPLADRASEQYF,TGTGCCAGCAGCCCTCTGGCGGACAGGGCTTCCGAGCAGTACTTC
NA,TRBV30,NA,TRBJ1-2,CAWSVRGGDYGYTF,TGTGCCTGGAGTGTTCGGGGGGGTGACTATGGCTACACCTTC
TRBD2,TRBV7-2,few,TRBJ2-2,CASSFFGGANTGELFF,TGTGCCAGCAGCTTTTTCGGGGGGGCGAACACCGGGGAGCTGTTTTTT
TRBD1,TRBV30,few,TRBJ1-5,CAWSASRTGGNQPQHF,TGTGCCTGGAGTGCCTCTAGGACAGGGGGCAATCAGCCCCAGCATTTT
TRBD1,TRBV30,many,TRBJ2-1,CAWSALTGVVYNEQFF,TGTGCCTGGAGTGCCTTGACAGGGGTTGTCTACAATGAGCAGTTCTTC
TRBD1,TRBV7-2,NA,TRBJ2-2,CASSRDRVGTGELFF,TGTGCCAGCAGCCGGGACAGGGTGGGCACCGGGGAGCTGTTTTTT
NA,TRBV5-1,NA,TRBJ1-1,CASSLEQNTEAFF,TGCGCCAGCAGCTTGGAACAGAACACTGAAGCTTTCTTT
NA,TRBV6-5,once,TRBJ2-7,CASILPTGLPYEQYF,TGTGCCAGCATACTACCGACAGGCTTACCCTACGAGCAGTACTTC
TRBD1,TRBV11-2,NA,TRBJ2-5,CASRRGQGETQYF,TGTGCCAGCAGACGGGGACAGGGCGAGACCCAGTACTTC
TRBD1,TRBV7-9,few,TRBJ1-6,CASSDRGESPLHF,TGTGCCAGCAGCGACAGGGGGGAATCACCCCTCCACTTT
NA,TRBV6-4,few,TRBJ2-3,CASSEGASTDTQYF,TGTGCCAGCAGTGAAGGGGCTAGCACAGATACGCAGTATTTT
NA,TRBV10-3,many,TRBJ2-6,CAISENSGANVLTF,TGTGCCATCAGTGAGAATTCAGGGGCCAACGTCCTGACTTTC
TRBD2,TRBV7-9,many,TRBJ2-5,CASSPAVGGQETQYF,TGTGCCAGCAGCCCCGCCGTGGGAGGGCAAGAGACCCAGTACTTC
TRBD2,TRBV19,many,TRBJ2-1,CASSLQAGLGNEQFF,TGTGCCAGTAGTTTACAAGCGGGGCTCGGCAATGAGCAGTTCTTC
NA,TRBV20-1,few,TRBJ1-2,CSAPPLGYTF,TGCAGTGCCCCTCCCTTGGGCTACACCTTC
NA,TRBV6-5,few,TRBJ2-2,CASGEEYGELFF,TGTGCCAGCGGAGAAGAGTATGGGGAGCTGTTTTTT
TRBD1,TRBV19,NA,TRBJ2-7,CASSIQTGGTSSYEQYF,TGTGCCAGTAGTATACAGACAGGGGGCACCTCGAGCTACGAGCAGTACTTC
NA,TRBV5-1,NA,TRBJ1-2,CASWDTPYGYTF,TGCGCCAGCTGGGACACGCCATATGGCTACACCTTC
TRBD1,TRBV7-9,NA,TRBJ2-5,CASSLVGDRGETQYF,TGTGCCAGCAGCTTAGTTGGGGACAGGGGTGAGACCCAGTACTTC
NA,TRBV4-3,NA,TRBJ1-3,CASSAPNDWISGNTIYF,TGCGCCAGCAGCGCCCCAAACGACTGGATCTCTGGAAACACCATATATTTT
NA,TRBV5-1,NA,TRBJ2-3,CASSLAGNTADTQYF,TGCGCCAGCAGCTTGGCCGGGAACACAGCAGATACGCAGTATTTT
TRBD2,TRBV11-2,few,TRBJ2-7,CASSPPAGLAGEQYF,TGTGCCAGCAGCCCCCCGGCAGGACTAGCGGGGGAGCAGTACTTC
TRBD2,TRBV29-1,NA,TRBJ2-3,CSTEAGGTDTQYF,TGCAGCACCGAAGCGGGGGGCACAGATACGCAGTATTTT
NA,TRBV9,few,TRBJ2-3,CASSAREGADTQYF,TGTGCCAGCAGCGCCAGGGAGGGGGCAGATACGCAGTATTTT
NA,TRBV11-2,few,TRBJ1-1,CASKLMEQEAFF,TGTGCCAGCAAGCTTATGGAGCAGGAAGCTTTCTTT
NA,TRBV5-1,NA,TRBJ1-2,CASSSPAGEVGYGYTF,TGCGCCAGCAGCTCCCCAGCAGGGGAAGTCGGCTATGGCTACACCTTC
TRBD2,TRBV4-2,NA,TRBJ2-1,CASSPSGGGANRNEQFF,TGTGCCAGCAGCCCCTCGGGCGGGGGGGCCAATAGGAATGAGCAGTTCTTC